This T cell receptor (beta chain) appears in the sequencing data of a study of T-cell reconstitution after alpha-beta-depleted transplantation in children. Study conclusions and caveats: Diversity and T-cell counts at one year after transplant derived mostly from new T cells. High day-60 TCRbeta diversity in some patients came from surviving recipient T cells and thymic progenitors. By about two months after transplant, alpha-beta T cells reportedly arose from several hundred graft clones that had expanded.

This CDR3 is 16 amino acids long. Germline CDR1 is SGHRS and CDR2 is YFSETQ. V trimming: 0 bases; J trimming: 4 bases; junction bases outside the gene matches: 5. A TCRbeta library incorporating unique molecular identifiers was prepared. TCRdb re-called the PCR reads through MiXCR, storing one row per CDR3 protein. The sample shows about 98,000 distinct CDR3 sequences, 20% to 30% of them seen only once. This clonotype appeared a few times. Its antigen is unknown. The sequences come from PBMCs, collected before TCRalphabeta/CD19-depleted stem cell transplant. V gene TRBV5-1 combines with J gene TRBJ2-2, with TRBD1 matching over 8 bases. The TCR sequence derives from a boy aged 2-15 years with acute lymphoblastic leukemia, due to receive a stem cell transplant. The CDR3 loop is CASSLDRGAVTGELFF. The CDR3 nucleotides read TGCGCCAGCAGCTTGGACAGGGGGGCAGTCACCGGGGAGCTGTTTTTT.